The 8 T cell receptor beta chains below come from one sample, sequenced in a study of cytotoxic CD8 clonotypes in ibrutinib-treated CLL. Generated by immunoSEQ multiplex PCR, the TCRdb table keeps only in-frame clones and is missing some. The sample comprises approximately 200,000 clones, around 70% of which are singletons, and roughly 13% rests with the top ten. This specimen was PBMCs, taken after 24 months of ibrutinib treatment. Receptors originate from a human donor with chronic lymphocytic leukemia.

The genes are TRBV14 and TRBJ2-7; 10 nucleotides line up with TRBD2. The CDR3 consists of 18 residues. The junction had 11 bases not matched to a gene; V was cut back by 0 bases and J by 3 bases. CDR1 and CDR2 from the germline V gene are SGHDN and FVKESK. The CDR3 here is CASSQDVGSGRNIYEQYF. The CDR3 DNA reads TGTGCCAGCAGCCAAGACGTAGGTAGCGGGAGGAATATCTACGAGCAGTACTTC.

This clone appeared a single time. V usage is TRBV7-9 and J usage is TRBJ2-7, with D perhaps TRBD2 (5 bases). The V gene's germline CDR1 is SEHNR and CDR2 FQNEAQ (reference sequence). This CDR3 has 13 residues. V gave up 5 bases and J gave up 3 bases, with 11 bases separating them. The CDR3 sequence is CASSPITSYEQYF. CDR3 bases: TGTGCCAGCAGCCCGATCACTAGCTACGAGCAGTACTTC. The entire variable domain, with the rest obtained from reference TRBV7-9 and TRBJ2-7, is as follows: DTGVSQNPRHKITKRGQNVTFRCDPISEHNRLYWYRQTLGQGPEFLTYFQNEAQLEKSRLLSDRFSAERPKGSFSTLEIQRTEQGDSAMYLCASSPITSYEQYFGPGTRLTVT.

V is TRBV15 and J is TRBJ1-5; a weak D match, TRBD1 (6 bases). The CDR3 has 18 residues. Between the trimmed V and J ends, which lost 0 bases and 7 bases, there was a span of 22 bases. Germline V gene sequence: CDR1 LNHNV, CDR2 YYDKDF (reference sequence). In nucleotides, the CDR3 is TGTGCCACCAGCAGAGATTTGGCAGGGGAGAGGTTGGTACAGCCCCAGCATTTT. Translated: CATSRDLAGERLVQPQHF.

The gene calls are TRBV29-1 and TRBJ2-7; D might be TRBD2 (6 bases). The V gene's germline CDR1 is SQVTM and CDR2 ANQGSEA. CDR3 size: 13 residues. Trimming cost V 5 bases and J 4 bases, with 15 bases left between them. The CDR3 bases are TGCAGCGTTTCGCTAGCGCCGGTTTACGAGCAGTACTTC. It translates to CSVSLAPVYEQYF.

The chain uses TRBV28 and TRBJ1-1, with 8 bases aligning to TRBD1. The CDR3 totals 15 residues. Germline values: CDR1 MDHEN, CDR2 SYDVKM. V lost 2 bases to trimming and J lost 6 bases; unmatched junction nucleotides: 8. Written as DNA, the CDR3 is TGTGCCAGCAGTTTACCGGGACAGGCCGGGCCTGAAGCTTTCTTT. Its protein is CASSLPGQAGPEAFF.

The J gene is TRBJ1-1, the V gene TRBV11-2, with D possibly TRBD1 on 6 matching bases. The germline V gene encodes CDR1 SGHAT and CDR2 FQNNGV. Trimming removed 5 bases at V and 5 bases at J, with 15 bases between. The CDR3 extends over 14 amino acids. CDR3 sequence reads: CASSRHRVGTEAFF. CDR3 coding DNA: TGTGCCAGCAGCAGACACAGGGTTGGGACTGAAGCTTTCTTT.

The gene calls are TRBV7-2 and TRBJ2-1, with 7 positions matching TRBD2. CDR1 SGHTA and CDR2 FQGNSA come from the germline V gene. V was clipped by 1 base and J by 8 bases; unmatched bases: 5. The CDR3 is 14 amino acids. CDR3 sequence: CASSLVAGVHEQFF. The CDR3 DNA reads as TGTGCCAGCAGCTTAGTCGCGGGAGTCCATGAGCAGTTCTTC. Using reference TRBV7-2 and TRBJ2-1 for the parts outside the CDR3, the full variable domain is GAGVSQSPSNKVTEKGKDVELRCDPISGHTALYWYRQSLGQGLEFLIYFQGNSAPDKSGLPSDRFSAERTGGSVSTLTIQRTQQEDSAVYLCASSLVAGVHEQFFGPGTRLTVL.

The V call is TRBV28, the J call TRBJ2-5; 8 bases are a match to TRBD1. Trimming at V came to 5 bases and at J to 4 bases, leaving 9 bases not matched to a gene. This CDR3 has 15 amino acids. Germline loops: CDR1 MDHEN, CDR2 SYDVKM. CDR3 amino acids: CASSGTGPLVETQYF. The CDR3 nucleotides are TGTGCCAGCAGTGGGACAGGACCTTTGGTAGAGACCCAGTACTTC. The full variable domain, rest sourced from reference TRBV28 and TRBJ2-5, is DVKVTQSSRYLVKRTGEKVFLECVQDMDHENMFWYRQDPGLGLRLIYFSYDVKMKEKGDIPEGYSVSREKKERFSLILESASTNQTSMYLCASSGTGPLVETQYFGPGTRLLVL.